This T cell receptor (beta chain) stems from a study of cytomegalovirus exposure and HLA in healthy donors. This PCR relied on a set of 60 Vbeta primers and 13 Jbeta primers. The data were produced by immunoSEQ multiplex PCR, yet TCRdb's version contains in-frame clones alone and is incomplete. The repertoire holds 150,000 to 160,000 clones, with more than 75% as singletons. Material for sequencing was PBMCs. The sequence was collected from a young man in good health and CMV-seropositive.

CDR3 region: CAGQSGQGANNEQFF. For the CDR3, the DNA is TGTGCCGGCCAGTCGGGACAGGGGGCAAACAATGAGCAGTTCTTC. J is TRBJ2-1 and V is TRBV6-6, with 12 nucleotides matching TRBD1. V gave up 11 bases and J gave up 5 bases; unmatched junction bases: 10. The CDR3 covers 15 residues. Germline values: CDR1 MNHNY, CDR2 SVGAGI (reference sequence).